The rows below give T cell receptor beta chains drawn from one sample of a study of regulatory dendritic cells for organ transplantation. The table came from immunoSEQ multiplex PCR; TCRdb's copy has only in-frame clones and leaves some out. Of about 10,000 clones listed, roughly two thirds are singletons. The sample consisted of memory CD8+ T cells from blood. Receptor source: a human donor in good health. Each CDR3 is given without its conserved first and last residue. D genes are given only for firm matches.

V gene	D gene	J gene	CDR3 length	CDR3 protein
TRBV28	NA	TRBJ1-1	11	ASSFPQTVEAF
TRBV19	NA	TRBJ2-6	13	ASSTAVDGANVLT
TRBV4-3	NA	TRBJ2-6	14	ASSQDGTSGANVLT
TRBV6-4	NA	TRBJ2-3	15	ASSETGPGGGADTQY
TRBV19	TRBD2	TRBJ2-7	13	ASRNKAGDPYEQY
TRBV27	TRBD2	TRBJ2-7	13	ASSPGLAGAYEQY
TRBV4-3	NA	TRBJ2-2	13	ASSQGIFATGELF
TRBV7-9	TRBD1	TRBJ1-2	10	ASKNRGAGYT
TRBV4-2	NA	TRBJ2-7	16	ASSQGSSRQLSSYEQY
TRBV7-9	NA	TRBJ2-2	13	ANTKGGQSPGELF
TRBV28	TRBD2	TRBJ2-7	13	ASSSKREGTYEQY
TRBV7-9	TRBD1	TRBJ2-7	13	ASTWEGTGTYEQY
TRBV15	TRBD2	TRBJ2-7	13	ATSRGAGLAYEQY
TRBV2	TRBD2	TRBJ2-2	11	ASLAGYTGELF
TRBV25-1	NA	TRBJ2-1	12	ASTEGPLDNEQF
TRBV7-2	TRBD2	TRBJ2-2	15	ASSSYGLAGHTGELF
TRBV28	NA	TRBJ1-2	10	ASSFALYGYT
TRBV7-8	TRBD2	TRBJ2-3	14	ASSLLAGGNTDTQY
TRBV7-2	NA	TRBJ1-1	11	ASSLRSGTEAF
TRBV7-9	NA	TRBJ1-1	13	ASTTAVGLHTEAF
TRBV27	TRBD2	TRBJ2-1	12	ASKEGTDSGPQF
TRBV4-3	TRBD2	TRBJ2-1	16	ASSQDPTSGKGYNEQF
TRBV27	NA	TRBJ2-7	10	ASSGPPTEWY
TRBV6-4	NA	TRBJ2-2	12	ASSKDGDTGELF
TRBV5-4	NA	TRBJ1-2	14	ASSFFQGSLLYGYT
TRBV29-1	NA	TRBJ2-7	11	SVADGEVGEQY
TRBV7-6	NA	TRBJ1-5	13	ASSLEASSNQPQH
TRBV19	TRBD1	TRBJ1-1	13	ASSIYGTVNTEAF
TRBV9	TRBD1	TRBJ2-5	13	ASSAGTGGTETQY
TRBV11-2	TRBD2	TRBJ2-3	13	ASSFLGRAPDTQY
TRBV27	NA	TRBJ2-1	14	ASSSFGPGAGNEQF
TRBV27	TRBD1	TRBJ2-1	11	ASSTAGGNEQF
TRBV2	NA	TRBJ1-5	13	ASSEEGYSNQPQH
TRBV7-2	NA	TRBJ2-2	11	ASSLALTGELF
TRBV6-5	TRBD2	TRBJ2-7	12	ASSYTSGSYEQY
TRBV30	NA	TRBJ2-2	11	AWSTGPTGELF
TRBV15	NA	TRBJ1-5	12	ATSGRVSNQPQH
TRBV2	NA	TRBJ1-2	11	ASSASGGFGYT
TRBV6-6	NA	TRBJ2-5	9	ALGFGETQY
TRBV13	TRBD1	TRBJ2-3	13	ASSSNRGWSDTQY